The rows below give T cell receptor beta chains drawn from one sample of a study of blood T cells in healthy people across ages. TCRdb re-called the 5' RACE reads with MiXCR, one entry per CDR3 protein. The data contain 550,000 to 750,000 distinct CDR3 sequences, about 21% of them singletons. The sequenced material came from blood. The receptors shown here come from a man aged 65-85 years in good health. Each CDR3 is given with its conserved first and last residue. The order of the fields is J gene, V gene, CDR3 protein.

>TRBJ2-1|TRBV9
CASSVESGIYNEQFF
>TRBJ2-7|TRBV20-1
CSARPSIYEQYF
>TRBJ2-7|TRBV20-1
CSAREGGVSPEQYF
>TRBJ2-7|TRBV6-2/TRBV6-3
CASSIQGIEQYF
>TRBJ1-5|TRBV4-1
CASSHTGAGNQPQHF
>TRBJ2-3|TRBV5-5
CASSLDGVRGDTQYF
>TRBJ1-5|TRBV7-6
CASSSGQGFQPQHF
>TRBJ1-5|TRBV7-2
CASSFQQGGNQPQHF
>TRBJ1-4|TRBV11-2
CASSPRQGGRTNEKLFF
>TRBJ1-1|TRBV12-3/TRBV12-4
CASSLGQGIVSFF
>TRBJ2-7|TRBV6-2/TRBV6-3
CASSLGHDYEQYF
>TRBJ2-7|TRBV4-1
CASSQDGGDSHEQYF
>TRBJ1-5|TRBV20-1
CSARDINQDQPQHF
>TRBJ1-4|TRBV3-1
CASSRTTGALNGKLFF
>TRBJ2-5|TRBV7-9
CASTPVAGGRETQYF
>TRBJ1-5|TRBV3-1
CASSQKVDNQPQHF
>TRBJ1-1|TRBV11-2
CASSFNRDTEAFF
>TRBJ2-1|TRBV2
CASSTGMDEQFF
>TRBJ2-3|TRBV6-1
CASSAKGGTDTQYF
>TRBJ2-3|TRBV20-1
CSATTGTSQSDTQYF
>-|TRBV2
CASSEGGQEQFF
>TRBJ2-2|TRBV10-3
CAIKTGGHTGELFF
>-|TRBV7-8
CASSPTSYNEQFF
>TRBJ2-1|TRBV12-3/TRBV12-4
CASSLVWTSFSNEQFF
>TRBJ2-5|TRBV28
CATSGSVLETQYF
>TRBJ2-2|TRBV2
CASKPGTSNTGELFF
>TRBJ2-3|TRBV5-1
CASSLDSSGSTDTQYF
>TRBJ2-5|TRBV20-1
CSAPVIQETQYF
>TRBJ2-1|TRBV2
CASSNRVSYNEQFF
>TRBJ1-1|TRBV29-1
CSAMGQVEGTEAFF
>TRBJ2-7|TRBV20-1
CSAWDSYEQYF
>TRBJ2-2|TRBV7-9
CASRRTSSNTGELFF
>TRBJ2-2|TRBV18
CASSPIARDRANTGELFF
>TRBJ2-5|TRBV6-6
CASSPAPGQGQETQYF